These T cell receptor beta chains were read from a single sample in a study of blood T cell repertoires in COVID-19. TCRdb's copy holds only in-frame clones and misses some; the assay was immunoSEQ multiplex PCR. The data show 110,000 to 150,000 clones, with around 81% seen just once and around 8.5% held by the top ten. Sequencing was done on a sample of peripheral blood. The receptors come from a human donor in a cohort sampled during active COVID-19. The CDR3 runs from the conserved cysteine through the conserved F or W. Rows give clone size only sometimes, using once, few, many, or a class for an expanded clone.

v_gene: TRBV4-3; abundance: .; j_gene: TRBJ1-5; CDR3aa: CASSLGATGNQPQHF
v_gene: TRBV27; abundance: .; j_gene: TRBJ2-7; CDR3aa: CASSLATSGTYEQYF
v_gene: TRBV11-3; abundance: .; j_gene: TRBJ1-1; CDR3aa: CASSIQVGWRVAFF
v_gene: TRBV28; abundance: once; j_gene: TRBJ2-7; CDR3aa: CASKKQGLVYEQYF
v_gene: TRBV14; abundance: .; j_gene: TRBJ2-5; CDR3aa: CASSQDRGGAPYQETQYF
v_gene: TRBV4-1; abundance: .; j_gene: TRBJ2-5; CDR3aa: CASSQVYRELETQYF
v_gene: TRBV7-2; abundance: .; j_gene: TRBJ2-5; CDR3aa: CASSLAGLGGETQYF
v_gene: TRBV25-1; abundance: .; j_gene: TRBJ1-1; CDR3aa: CASSLLGTGSAFF
v_gene: TRBV18; abundance: .; j_gene: TRBJ1-4; CDR3aa: CASSPGTGLGEKLFF
v_gene: TRBV28; abundance: .; j_gene: TRBJ1-5; CDR3aa: CASLRSNQPQHF
v_gene: TRBV7-2; abundance: .; j_gene: TRBJ2-7; CDR3aa: CASSLIRGRTSYEQYF
v_gene: TRBV5-1; abundance: once; j_gene: TRBJ2-5; CDR3aa: CASSDPGQGAETQYF
v_gene: TRBV7-9; abundance: .; j_gene: TRBJ2-7; CDR3aa: CASSPRQGQSYEQYF
v_gene: TRBV6-2/TRBV6-3; abundance: .; j_gene: TRBJ1-1; CDR3aa: CASSRTGTSNTEAFF
v_gene: TRBV7-3; abundance: .; j_gene: TRBJ2-1; CDR3aa: CASSSTSGAGEQFF
v_gene: TRBV6-5; abundance: .; j_gene: TRBJ1-1; CDR3aa: CASNPTGTGDTEAFF
v_gene: TRBV19; abundance: .; j_gene: TRBJ2-1; CDR3aa: CASSVASGSSYNEQFF
v_gene: TRBV6-6; abundance: few; j_gene: TRBJ2-1; CDR3aa: CASSTHPGNEQFF
v_gene: TRBV7-2; abundance: once; j_gene: TRBJ2-6; CDR3aa: CASSFWTGGISGANVLTF
v_gene: TRBV2; abundance: .; j_gene: TRBJ2-3; CDR3aa: CASSGSGATDTQYF
v_gene: TRBV9; abundance: .; j_gene: TRBJ1-3; CDR3aa: CASSVAGTEYSGNTIYF
v_gene: TRBV9; abundance: .; j_gene: TRBJ2-3; CDR3aa: CASSFGGTQYF
v_gene: TRBV5-1; abundance: .; j_gene: TRBJ2-3; CDR3aa: CASSLGAGGTDTQYF
v_gene: TRBV9; abundance: .; j_gene: TRBJ1-5; CDR3aa: CASSVVVSGPQHF
v_gene: TRBV4-3; abundance: once; j_gene: TRBJ2-2; CDR3aa: CASSQDRGQVATGELFF
v_gene: TRBV7-3; abundance: .; j_gene: TRBJ2-6; CDR3aa: CASSVTGNSGANVLTF
v_gene: TRBV7-3; abundance: .; j_gene: TRBJ2-7; CDR3aa: CASSSGSSDEQYF
v_gene: TRBV23-1; abundance: many; j_gene: TRBJ2-7; CDR3aa: CASSRVTGLGAYEQYF
v_gene: TRBV28; abundance: .; j_gene: TRBJ2-1; CDR3aa: CASSLQLAGGYIEQFF